This T cell receptor beta chain was recovered during a study of immune evolution from preneoplasia to lung adenocarcinoma. Germline CDR1 and CDR2: SGHVS and FQNEAQ. V shed 4 bases, J shed 1 base, and the junction held 3 bases outside the gene matches. The CDR3 contains 15 residues. Data came from immunoSEQ multiplex PCR; TCRdb stores just in-frame clones and leaves some out. Among a few thousand clones listed, around 84% were seen once. Sequenced material: FFPE lung adenocarcinoma in situ tissue. The chain links TRBV7-8 to TRBJ2-3, with TRBD2 matching over 9 bases. This receptor was taken from a person aged 60-79 years with lung adenocarcinoma. The CDR3 DNA reads as TGTGCCAGCAGCTCCCGACTAGCGGGCACAGATACGCAGTATTTT. Amino acids: CASSSRLAGTDTQYF.